The T cell receptor (beta chain) described here comes from a study of blood T cell repertoires in COVID-19. Turning to the study itself: Acute and convalescent COVID-19 samples came from the United States, Italy and Spain. PBMCs, B-cell-depleted T cells, or T cells were the source of the cDNA or gDNA that made up the material.

V lost 0 bases and J lost 1, with 10 bases in between. This CDR3 has 16 residues. Germline loops: CDR1 SGHRS, CDR2 YFSETQ. Two negative PCRs, clearance, or symptom resolution characterized the recovered Cohort 3 donors. Under the authors' procedure: How many nucleated cells were present was estimated from reference gene primer amplification. Generated by immunoSEQ multiplex PCR, the TCRdb table keeps only in-frame clones and is missing some. V, J and clone size are taken as reported in that table, and D and trimming were inferred from the DNA itself. This sample carries a few hundred thousand clones, about 86% of them seen once, and the ten largest clones take about 3%.

The chain carries TRBV5-1 and TRBJ2-2, with TRBD2 as a possible D gene (6 bases). This TCR came from a middle-aged man who had recovered from COVID-19. The sequencing sample was made of PBMCs or T cells enriched from blood (not recorded which). CDR3 DNA: TGCGCCAGCAGCTTGGTGCGGGGTATGAACACCGGGGAGCTGTTTTTT. As protein: CASSLVRGMNTGELFF.